What follows are 2 T cell receptor beta chains derived from one specimen sequenced in a study of regulatory T cells in long-lasting Graves disease. Investigators prepared the TCR beta libraries by applying iRepertoire HTBI primers and Arm-PCR of CDR3 regions. One entry per CDR3 protein, called by TCRdb with MiXCR from the multiplex PCR reads. The sample contains roughly 220,000 distinct CDR3 sequences, 15% to 20% of which appear only once. The time point denotes: newly diagnosed GD, antithyroid drugs for less than 3 months. The TCR library was made from RNA that had been extracted from PBMCs in TRIzol. The sequencing used peripheral blood mononuclear cells (PBMCs), collected at new diagnosis, from a patient treated with antithyroid drugs. The receptors were gathered from a female donor with Graves disease.

Regarding this clonotype: It may be a read error: a sequence one base away is much more abundant. This CDR3 fails to terminate in the conserved phenylalanine or tryptophan, so it likely reflects a read error. The chain links TRBV19 to TRBJ2-1; the D call may be TRBD1 or TRBD2 (5 bases each). Germline V gene data show CDR1 as LNHDA and CDR2 as SQIVND (reference sequence). This CDR3 is 13 amino acids long. The V end was cut by 1 base, the J end by 9 bases, with 10 bases between. The chain's CDR3 is CASSIARDAEQFS. CDR3 sequence (DNA): TGTGCCAGTAGTATAGCAAGGGACGCTGAGCAGTTCTCC.

This clonotype appeared many times. The chain recombines TRBV3-1 with TRBJ2-5; D is unresolved. The CDR3 consists of 12 residues. Germline CDR1 LGHDT, CDR2 YNNKEL (reference sequence). V lost 4 bases and J lost 3, with 6 bases in between. The CDR3 protein is CASSRVEETQYF. The DNA for the CDR3 is TGTGCCAGCAGCCGGGTGGAAGAGACCCAGTACTTC.